This TCR beta chain was identified during a study of blood T cell repertoires in COVID-19. Study summary: The origin of the acute and convalescent COVID-19 samples was the United States, Italy and Spain. The cDNA or gDNA used as material had been derived from T cells, B-cell-depleted T cells, or PBMCs.

Measured with immunoSEQ multiplex PCR; TCRdb has only the in-frame clones, and not every one. The sample lists 100,000 to 150,000 clones; 85% to 90% were seen once. V was cut by 5 bases and J by 7 bases, with 18 bases left in between. Per germline, CDR1 SNHLY and CDR2 FYNNEI. CDR3 length equals 15 residues. This TCR was sampled from a man aged 45-65 years with acute or convalescent COVID-19. The specimen was peripheral blood. This rearrangement joins TRBV2 to TRBJ2-1; D gene uncertain. In DNA form, the CDR3 reads TGTGCCAGCAGTCTCAAAAACAATATACCTAATGAGCAGTTCTTC. It encodes CASSLKNNIPNEQFF.